These 6 T cell receptor beta chains originate from one sample sequenced in a study of cytomegalovirus exposure and HLA in healthy donors (dated by TCRdb to about 2017). Libraries were made using the immunoSEQ multiplex PCR assay. The multiplex PCR relied on a mix of 60 forward primers for TCR Vbeta segments and 13 reverse primers for TCR Jbeta segments. TCRdb provides this immuneACCESS table in a form limited to in-frame rearrangements. Some clones are lacking; in checked studies, under half of them reflect an unresolved V gene, and why the rest are absent is not known. The sample includes 200,000 to 250,000 clones, with 85% to 90% observed a single time. The ten largest clones capture 1% of the sample. Sequencing used PBMCs. These receptor sequences come from a woman aged 18-30 years in good health and CMV-seronegative.

The rearrangement joins TRBV6-5 to TRBJ2-5; 11 bases line up with TRBD2. The length of the CDR3 is 14 residues. Germline trimming cut 2 bases from V and 14 bases from J; bases unmatched to any gene: 10. The germline gives CDR1 MNHEY, CDR2 SVGAGI. The CDR3 coding sequence is TGTGCCAGCAGTTACGATATAGCGGGGGGGCCCCGTTACTTC. This sequence encodes CASSYDIAGGPRYF.

The chain has TRBV11-2 and TRBJ2-7, with 12 bases fitting TRBD2. Trimming at V came to 5 bases and at J to 0 bases, leaving 8 bases not matched to a gene. Germline V gene lookup returns CDR1 SGHAT and CDR2 FQNNGV. This CDR3 is built from 17 residues. The CDR3 here is CASSPAGTSGFSYEQYF. DNA for the CDR3: TGTGCCAGCAGCCCAGCCGGGACTAGCGGGTTCTCCTACGAGCAGTACTTC.

This sequence joins TRBV5-1 and TRBJ1-4; TRBD1 might be the D (6 bases). The germline V gene encodes CDR1 SGHRS and CDR2 YFSETQ. V was cut by 2 bases and J by 8 bases, with 10 bases left in between. The CDR3 is 13 amino acids. CDR3 sequence: CASSLQGQEKLFF. In DNA, the CDR3 is TGCGCCAGCAGCTTACAGGGCCAAGAAAAACTGTTTTTT.

The chain uses TRBV25-1 and TRBJ2-2, with 11 bases aligning to TRBD1. Germline CDR1 is MGHDK and CDR2 is SYGVNS. CDR3 length: 15 residues. Unmatched junction bases numbered 6, after V lost 7 bases and J lost 5 bases. The CDR3 DNA is TGTGCCAGCATCTCGGGGGACAGGGGGACCGGGGAGCTGTTTTTT. This sequence encodes CASISGDRGTGELFF.

The rearrangement links TRBV9 to TRBJ1-5; 9 bases fit TRBD1. CDR3 length equals 14 residues. The trim removed 3 bases at V and 11 bases at J, leaving 9 bases unmatched. Germline loops: CDR1 SGDLS, CDR2 YYNGEE. CDR3: CASSATGGGTAQHF. CDR3 nucleotide sequence: TGTGCCAGCAGCGCGACAGGGGGAGGAACAGCCCAGCATTTT.

The chain recombines TRBV7-3 with TRBJ2-1, with D unclear. CDR3 length: 15 residues. Germline V CDR1 and CDR2: SGHTA, FQGTGA. Between the trimmed V and J ends, which lost 2 bases and 7 bases, there was a span of 15 bases. CDR3 loop: CASSLSPYTVNEQFF. In DNA form, the CDR3 reads TGTGCCAGCAGCTTATCCCCGTATACAGTGAATGAGCAGTTCTTC.